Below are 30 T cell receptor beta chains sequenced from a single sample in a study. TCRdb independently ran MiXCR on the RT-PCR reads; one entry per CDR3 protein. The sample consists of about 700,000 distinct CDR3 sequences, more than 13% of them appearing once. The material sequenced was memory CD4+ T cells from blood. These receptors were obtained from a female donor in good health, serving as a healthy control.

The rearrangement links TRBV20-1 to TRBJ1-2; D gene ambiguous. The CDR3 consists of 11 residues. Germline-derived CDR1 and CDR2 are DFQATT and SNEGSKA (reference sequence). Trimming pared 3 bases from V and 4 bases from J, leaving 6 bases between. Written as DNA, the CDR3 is TGCAGTGCTAGCGCTACCTATGGCTACACCTTC. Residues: CSASATYGYTF.

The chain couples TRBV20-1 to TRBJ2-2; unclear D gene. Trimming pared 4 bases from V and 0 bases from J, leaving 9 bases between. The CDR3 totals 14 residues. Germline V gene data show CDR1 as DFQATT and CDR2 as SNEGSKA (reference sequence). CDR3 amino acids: CSAKRYTNTGELFF. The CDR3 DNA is TGCAGTGCTAAACGCTACACGAACACCGGGGAGCTGTTTTTT.

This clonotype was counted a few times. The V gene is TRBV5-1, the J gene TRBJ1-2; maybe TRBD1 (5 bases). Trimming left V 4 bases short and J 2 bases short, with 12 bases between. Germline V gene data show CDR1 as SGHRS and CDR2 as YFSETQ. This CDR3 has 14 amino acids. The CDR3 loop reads CASSPGGDNYGYTF. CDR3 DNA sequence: TGCGCCAGCAGCCCTGGGGGGGACAACTATGGCTACACCTTC.

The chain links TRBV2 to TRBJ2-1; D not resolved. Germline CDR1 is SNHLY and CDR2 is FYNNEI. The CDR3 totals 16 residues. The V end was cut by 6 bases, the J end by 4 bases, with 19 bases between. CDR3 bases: TGTGCCAGCAGCGCTACGGGCCTCACCATATACAATGAGCAGTTCTTC. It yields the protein CASSATGLTIYNEQFF.

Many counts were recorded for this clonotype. CDR3 sequence reads: CASSSGQGTMTQYF. DNA for the CDR3: TGTGCCAGCAGCTCCGGACAGGGGACAATGACCCAGTACTTC. The chain uses TRBV7-2 and TRBJ2-5; 9 bases match TRBD1. CDR3 length equals 14 residues. V lost 4 bases to trimming and J lost 7 bases; unmatched junction nucleotides: 7. Germline V gene data show CDR1 as SGHTA and CDR2 as FQGNSA.

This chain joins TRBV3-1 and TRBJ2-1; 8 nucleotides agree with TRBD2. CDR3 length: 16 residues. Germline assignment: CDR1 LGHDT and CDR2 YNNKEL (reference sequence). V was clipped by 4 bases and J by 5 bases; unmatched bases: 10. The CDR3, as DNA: TGTGCCAGCAGCCCCAATGGTGCGCGGGGGGACAATGAGCAGTTCTTC. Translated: CASSPNGARGDNEQFF.

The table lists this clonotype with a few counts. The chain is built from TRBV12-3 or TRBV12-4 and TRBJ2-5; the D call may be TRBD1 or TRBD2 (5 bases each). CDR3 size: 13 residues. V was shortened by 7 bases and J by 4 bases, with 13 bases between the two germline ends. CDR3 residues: CASNRQGRETQYF. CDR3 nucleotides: TGTGCCAGCAATCGTCAGGGACGAGAGACCCAGTACTTC.

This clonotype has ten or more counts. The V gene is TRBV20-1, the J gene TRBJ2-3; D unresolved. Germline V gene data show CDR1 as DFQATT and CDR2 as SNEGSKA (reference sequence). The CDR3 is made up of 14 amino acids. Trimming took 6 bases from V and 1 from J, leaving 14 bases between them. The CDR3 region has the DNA TGCAGTGCCGACGCCCGTGGCGGCACAGATACGCAGTATTTT. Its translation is CSADARGGTDTQYF.

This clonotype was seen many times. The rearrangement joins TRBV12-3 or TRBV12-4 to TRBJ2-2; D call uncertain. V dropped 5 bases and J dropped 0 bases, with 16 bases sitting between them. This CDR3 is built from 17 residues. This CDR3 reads CASSDAMGSTNTGELFF. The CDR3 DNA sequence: TGTGCCAGCAGTGATGCCATGGGTTCCACGAACACCGGGGAGCTGTTTTTT.

CDR3 region: CASSPLPPQGNQPQHF. In nucleotides, the CDR3 is TGTGCCAGCAGCCCCTTACCCCCCCAGGGCAATCAGCCCCAGCATTTT. The chain uses TRBV6-5 and TRBJ1-5; D is uncertain. CDR3 length: 16 amino acids. CDR1 MNHEY and CDR2 SVGAGI come from the germline V gene. V was cut by 6 bases and J by 2 bases, with 17 bases left in between.

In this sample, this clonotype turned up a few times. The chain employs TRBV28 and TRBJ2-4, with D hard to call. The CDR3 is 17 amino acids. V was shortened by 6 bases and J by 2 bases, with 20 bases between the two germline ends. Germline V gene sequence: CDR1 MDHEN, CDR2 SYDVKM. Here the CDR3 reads CASSLMGIPNSKNIQYF. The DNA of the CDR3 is TGTGCCAGCAGCCTCATGGGGATCCCTAATTCCAAAAACATTCAGTACTTC.

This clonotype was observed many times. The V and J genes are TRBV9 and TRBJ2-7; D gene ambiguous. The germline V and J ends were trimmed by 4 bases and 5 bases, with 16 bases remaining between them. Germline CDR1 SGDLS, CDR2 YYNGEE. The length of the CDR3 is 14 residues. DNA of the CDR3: TGTGCCAGCAGCCCAAAAACCGACATCCACGAGCAGTACTTC. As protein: CASSPKTDIHEQYF.

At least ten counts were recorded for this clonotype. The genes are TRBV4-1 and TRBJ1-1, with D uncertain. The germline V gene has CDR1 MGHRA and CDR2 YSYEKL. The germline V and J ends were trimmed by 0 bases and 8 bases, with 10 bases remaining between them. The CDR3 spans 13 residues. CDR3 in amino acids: CASSQDSWREAFF. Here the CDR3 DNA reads TGCGCCAGCAGCCAAGACTCCTGGCGGGAAGCTTTCTTT.

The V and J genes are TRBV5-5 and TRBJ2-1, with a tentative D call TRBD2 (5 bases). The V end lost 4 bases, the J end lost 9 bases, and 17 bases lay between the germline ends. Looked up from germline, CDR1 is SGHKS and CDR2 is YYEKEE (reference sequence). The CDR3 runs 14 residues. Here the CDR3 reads CASSVNSGSGEQFF. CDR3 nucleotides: TGTGCCAGCAGCGTTAATTCGGGGTCTGGTGAGCAGTTCTTC.

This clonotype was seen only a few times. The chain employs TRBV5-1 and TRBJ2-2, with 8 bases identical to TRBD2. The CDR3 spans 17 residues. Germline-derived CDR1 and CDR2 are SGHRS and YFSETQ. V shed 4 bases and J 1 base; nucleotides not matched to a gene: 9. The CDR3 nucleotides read TGCGCCAGCAGCCGGGGGGGTCTCGAGCAGAACACCGGGGAGCTGTTTTTT. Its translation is CASSRGGLEQNTGELFF. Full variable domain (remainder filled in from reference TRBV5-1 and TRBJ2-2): KAGVTQTPRYLIKTRGQQVTLSCSPISGHRSVSWYQQTPGQGLQFLFEYFSETQRNKGNFPGRFSGRQFSNSRSEMNVSTLELGDSALYLCASSRGGLEQNTGELFFGEGSRLTVL.

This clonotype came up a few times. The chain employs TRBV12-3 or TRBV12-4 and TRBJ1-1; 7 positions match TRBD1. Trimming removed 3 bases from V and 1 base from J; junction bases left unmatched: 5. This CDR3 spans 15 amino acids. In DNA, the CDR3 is TGTGCCAGCAGTTTTCGGGACAGAGAGAACACTGAAGCTTTCTTT. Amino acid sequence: CASSFRDRENTEAFF.

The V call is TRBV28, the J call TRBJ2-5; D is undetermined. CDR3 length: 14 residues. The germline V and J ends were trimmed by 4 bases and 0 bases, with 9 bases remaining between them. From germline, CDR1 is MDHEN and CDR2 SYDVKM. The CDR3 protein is CASSSSNYQETQYF. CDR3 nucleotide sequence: TGTGCCAGCAGTTCCTCTAATTACCAAGAGACCCAGTACTTC.

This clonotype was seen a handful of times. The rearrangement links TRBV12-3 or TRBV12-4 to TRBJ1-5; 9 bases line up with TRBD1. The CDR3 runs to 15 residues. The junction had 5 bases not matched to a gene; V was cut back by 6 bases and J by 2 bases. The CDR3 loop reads CASRPDRGGNQPQHF. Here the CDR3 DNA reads TGTGCCAGCAGACCGGACAGGGGAGGCAATCAGCCCCAGCATTTT.

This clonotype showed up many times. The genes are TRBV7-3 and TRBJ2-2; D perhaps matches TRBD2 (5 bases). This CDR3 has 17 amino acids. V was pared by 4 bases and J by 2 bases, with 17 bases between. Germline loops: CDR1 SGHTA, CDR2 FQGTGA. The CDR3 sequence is CASSSSGAAQNTGELFF. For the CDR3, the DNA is TGTGCCAGCAGCTCCTCAGGAGCGGCTCAAAACACCGGGGAGCTGTTTTTT.

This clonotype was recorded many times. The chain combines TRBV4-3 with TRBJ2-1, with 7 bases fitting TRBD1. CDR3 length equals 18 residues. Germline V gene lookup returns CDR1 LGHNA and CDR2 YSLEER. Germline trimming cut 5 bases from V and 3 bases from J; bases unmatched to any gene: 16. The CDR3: CASSEGGPLASYYNEQFF. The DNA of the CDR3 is TGCGCCAGCAGCGAAGGGGGCCCTCTAGCCTCATACTACAATGAGCAGTTCTTC.

CDR3 sequence reads: CASSADLETQYF. The CDR3 nucleotides are TGTGCCAGCAGCGCGGACTTGGAGACCCAGTACTTC. The rearrangement joins TRBV9 to TRBJ2-5; D is possibly TRBD2 (5 bases). The CDR3 covers 12 residues. Germline CDR1 and CDR2: SGDLS and YYNGEE. Trimming removed 3 bases at V and 5 bases at J, with 8 bases between.

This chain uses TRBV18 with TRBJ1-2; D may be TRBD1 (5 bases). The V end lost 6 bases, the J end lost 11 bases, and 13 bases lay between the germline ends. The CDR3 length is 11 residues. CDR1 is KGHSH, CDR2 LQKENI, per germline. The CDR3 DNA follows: TGTGCCAGCTCTAGGACAAGTTATTACACCTTC. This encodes CASSRTSYYTF. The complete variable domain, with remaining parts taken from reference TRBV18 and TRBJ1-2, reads NAGVMQNPRHLVRRRGQEARLRCSPMKGHSHVYWYRQLPEEGLKFMVYLQKENIIDESGMPKERFSAEFPKEGPSILRIQQVVRGDSAAYFCASSRTSYYTFGSGTRLTVV.

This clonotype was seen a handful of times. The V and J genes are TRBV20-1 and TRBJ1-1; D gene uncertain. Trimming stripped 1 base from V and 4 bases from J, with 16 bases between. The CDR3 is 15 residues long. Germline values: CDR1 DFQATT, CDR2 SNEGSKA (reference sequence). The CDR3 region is CSARVGAAGLTEAFF. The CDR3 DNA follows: TGCAGTGCTAGAGTTGGAGCAGCAGGTCTCACTGAAGCTTTCTTT.

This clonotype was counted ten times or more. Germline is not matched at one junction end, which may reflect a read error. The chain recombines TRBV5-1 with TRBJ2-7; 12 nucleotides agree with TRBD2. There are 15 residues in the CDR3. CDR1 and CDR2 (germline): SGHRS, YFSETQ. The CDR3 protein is CASSLGLAGNYEQYF. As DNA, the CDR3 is TGTGCCAGCAGTCTTGGACTAGCGGGGAACTACGAGCAGTACTTC.

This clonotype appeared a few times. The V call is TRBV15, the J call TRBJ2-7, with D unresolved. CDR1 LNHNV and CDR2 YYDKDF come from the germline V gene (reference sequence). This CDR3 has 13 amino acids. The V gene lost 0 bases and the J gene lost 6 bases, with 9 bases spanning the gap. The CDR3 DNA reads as TGTGCCACCAGCAGAGAGACCGGCGGCGAGCAGTACTTC. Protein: CATSRETGGEQYF.

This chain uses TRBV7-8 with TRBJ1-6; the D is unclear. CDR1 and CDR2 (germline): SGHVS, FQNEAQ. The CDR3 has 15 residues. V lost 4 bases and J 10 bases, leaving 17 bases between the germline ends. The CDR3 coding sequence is TGTGCCAGCAGCTACACAATCGGAATAGGGTCACCCCTCCACTTT. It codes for CASSYTIGIGSPLHF.

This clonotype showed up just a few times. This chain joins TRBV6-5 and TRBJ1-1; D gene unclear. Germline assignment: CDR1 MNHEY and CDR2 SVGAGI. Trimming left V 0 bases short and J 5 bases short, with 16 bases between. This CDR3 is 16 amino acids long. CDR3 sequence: CASSYSISLPGTEAFF. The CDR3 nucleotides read TGTGCCAGCAGTTACTCGATTTCCCTGCCGGGGACTGAAGCTTTCTTT.

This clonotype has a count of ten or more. As DNA, the CDR3 is TGTGCCAGCAGCCAAGGGGGGACTAGCGCGACGCAGTACTTC. It codes for CASSQGGTSATQYF. The V gene is TRBV12-3 or TRBV12-4, the J gene TRBJ2-1; 10 bases are shared with TRBD2. The J call may be faulty, since TRBJ2-7 better matches the DNA end. The length of the CDR3 is 14 residues.

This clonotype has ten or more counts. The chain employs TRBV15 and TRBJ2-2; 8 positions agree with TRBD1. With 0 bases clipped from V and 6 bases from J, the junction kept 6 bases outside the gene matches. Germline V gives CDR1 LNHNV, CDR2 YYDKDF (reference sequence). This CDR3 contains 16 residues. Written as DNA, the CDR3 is TGTGCCACCAGCAGAGATCTAGGACAGGGTCCCGGGGAGCTGTTTTTT. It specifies CATSRDLGQGPGELFF.

The CDR3 loop is CATDGEGTQYF. The CDR3 region has the DNA TGTGCCACCGATGGAGAAGGGACCCAGTACTTC. The rearrangement joins TRBV15 to TRBJ2-5; unclear D gene. The V and J ends lost 8 bases and 7 bases respectively, with 11 bases between them. The CDR3 sequence is 11 residues long. Germline V gene data show CDR1 as LNHNV and CDR2 as YYDKDF (reference sequence).